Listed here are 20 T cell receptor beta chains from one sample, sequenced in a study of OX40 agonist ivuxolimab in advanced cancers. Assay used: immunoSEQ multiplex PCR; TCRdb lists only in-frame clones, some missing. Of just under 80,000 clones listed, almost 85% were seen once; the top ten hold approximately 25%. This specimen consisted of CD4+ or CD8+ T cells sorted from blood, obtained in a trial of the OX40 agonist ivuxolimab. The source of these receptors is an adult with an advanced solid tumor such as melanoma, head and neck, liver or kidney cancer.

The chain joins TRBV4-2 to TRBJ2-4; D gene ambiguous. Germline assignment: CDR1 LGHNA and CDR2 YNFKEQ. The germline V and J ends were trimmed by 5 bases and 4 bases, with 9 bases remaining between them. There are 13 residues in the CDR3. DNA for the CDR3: TGTGCCAGCAGCTTGGCGCAGAAAAACATTCAGTACTTC. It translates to CASSLAQKNIQYF.

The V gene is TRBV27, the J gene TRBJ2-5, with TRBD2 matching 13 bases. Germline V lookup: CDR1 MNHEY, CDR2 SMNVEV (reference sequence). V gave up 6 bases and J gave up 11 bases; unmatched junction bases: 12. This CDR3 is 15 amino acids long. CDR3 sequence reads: CASSRTSGGLGEQYF. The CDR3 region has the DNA TGTGCCAGCAGCCGGACTAGCGGGGGCCTAGGAGAGCAGTACTTC.

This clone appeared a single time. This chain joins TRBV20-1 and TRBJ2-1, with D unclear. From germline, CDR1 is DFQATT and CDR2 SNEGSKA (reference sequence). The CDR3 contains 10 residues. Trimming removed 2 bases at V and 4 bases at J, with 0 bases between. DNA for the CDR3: TGCAGTGCTAGATACAATGAGCAGTTCTTC. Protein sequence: CSARYNEQFF.

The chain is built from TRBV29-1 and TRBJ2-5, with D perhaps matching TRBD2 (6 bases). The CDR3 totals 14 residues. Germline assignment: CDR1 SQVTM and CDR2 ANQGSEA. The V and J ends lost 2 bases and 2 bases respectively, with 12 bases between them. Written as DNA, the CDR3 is TGCAGCGTTGAAATGGTGGGGGGTCAAGAGACCCAGTACTTC. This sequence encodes CSVEMVGGQETQYF.

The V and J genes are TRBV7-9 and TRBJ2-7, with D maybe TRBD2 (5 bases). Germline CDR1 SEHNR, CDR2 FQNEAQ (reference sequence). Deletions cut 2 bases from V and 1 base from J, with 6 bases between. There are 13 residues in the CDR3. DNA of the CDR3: TGTGCCAGCAGCTTAAGCGGTTCCTACGAGCAGTACTTC. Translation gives CASSLSGSYEQYF.

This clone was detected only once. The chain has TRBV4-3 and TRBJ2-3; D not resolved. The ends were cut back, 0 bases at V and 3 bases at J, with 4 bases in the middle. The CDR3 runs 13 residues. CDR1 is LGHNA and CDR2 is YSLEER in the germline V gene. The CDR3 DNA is TGCGCCAGCAGCCAAGACAGGACAGATACGCAGTATTTT. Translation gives CASSQDRTDTQYF.

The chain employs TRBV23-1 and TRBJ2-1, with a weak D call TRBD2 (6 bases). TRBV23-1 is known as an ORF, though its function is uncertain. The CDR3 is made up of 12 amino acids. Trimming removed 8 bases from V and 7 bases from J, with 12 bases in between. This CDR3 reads CASPRLVNEQFF. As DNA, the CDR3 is TGCGCCAGCCCCCGACTAGTGAATGAGCAGTTCTTC.

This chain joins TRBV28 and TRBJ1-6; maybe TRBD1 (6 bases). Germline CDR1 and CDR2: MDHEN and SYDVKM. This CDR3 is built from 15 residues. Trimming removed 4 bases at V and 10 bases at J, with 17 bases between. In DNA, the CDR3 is TGTGCCAGCAGTTCCCCCGGAGCAGGGGCCTCACCCCTCCACTTT. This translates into CASSSPGAGASPLHF.

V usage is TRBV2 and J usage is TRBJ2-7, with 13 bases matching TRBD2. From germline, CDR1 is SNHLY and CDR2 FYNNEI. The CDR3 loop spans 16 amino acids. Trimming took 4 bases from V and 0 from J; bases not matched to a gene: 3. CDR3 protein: CASSGRTSGSSYEQYF. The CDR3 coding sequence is TGTGCCAGCAGTGGCCGGACTAGCGGGAGCTCCTACGAGCAGTACTTC.

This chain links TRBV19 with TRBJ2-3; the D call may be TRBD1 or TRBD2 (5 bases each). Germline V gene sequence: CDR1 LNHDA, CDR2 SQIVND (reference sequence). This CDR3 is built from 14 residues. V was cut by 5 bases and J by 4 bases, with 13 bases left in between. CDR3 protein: CASSLRGSSDTQYF. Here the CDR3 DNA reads TGTGCCAGTAGTTTGAGGGGATCGTCAGATACGCAGTATTTT. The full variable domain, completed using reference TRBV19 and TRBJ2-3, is DGGITQSPKYLFRKEGQNVTLSCEQNLNHDAMYWYRQDPGQGLRLIYYSQIVNDFQKGDIAEGYSVSREKKESFPLTVTSAQKNPTAFYLCASSLRGSSDTQYFGPGTRLTVL.

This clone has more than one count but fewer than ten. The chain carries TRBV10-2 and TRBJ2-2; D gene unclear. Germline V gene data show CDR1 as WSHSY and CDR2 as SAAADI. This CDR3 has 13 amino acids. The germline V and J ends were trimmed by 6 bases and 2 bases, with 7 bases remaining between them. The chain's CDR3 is CASREGNTGELFF. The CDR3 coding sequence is TGCGCCAGCAGGGAAGGAAACACCGGGGAGCTGTTTTTT.

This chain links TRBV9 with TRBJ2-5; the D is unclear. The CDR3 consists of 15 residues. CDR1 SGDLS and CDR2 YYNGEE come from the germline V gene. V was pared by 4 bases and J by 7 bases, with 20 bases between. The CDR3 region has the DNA TGTGCCAGCAGCCAGAGCCCAGGCGGACGTGGGACCCAGTACTTC. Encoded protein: CASSQSPGGRGTQYF.

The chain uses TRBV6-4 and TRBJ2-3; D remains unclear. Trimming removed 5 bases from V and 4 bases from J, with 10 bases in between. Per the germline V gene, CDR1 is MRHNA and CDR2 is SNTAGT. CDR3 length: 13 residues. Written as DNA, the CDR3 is TGTGCCAGCAGTAGGAGTTACTCAGATACGCAGTATTTT. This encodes CASSRSYSDTQYF.

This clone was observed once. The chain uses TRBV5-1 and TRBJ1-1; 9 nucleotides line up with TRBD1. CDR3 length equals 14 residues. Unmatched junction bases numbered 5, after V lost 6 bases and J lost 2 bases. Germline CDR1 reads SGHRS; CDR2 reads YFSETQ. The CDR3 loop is CASTIQGANTEAFF. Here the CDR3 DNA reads TGCGCCAGCACCATACAGGGGGCTAACACTGAAGCTTTCTTT.

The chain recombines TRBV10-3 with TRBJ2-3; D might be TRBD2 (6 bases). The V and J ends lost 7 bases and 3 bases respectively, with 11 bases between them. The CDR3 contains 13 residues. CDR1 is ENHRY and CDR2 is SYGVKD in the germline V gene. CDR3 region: CAIKPGATDTQYF. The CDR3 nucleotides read TGTGCCATCAAACCGGGAGCAACAGATACGCAGTATTTT.

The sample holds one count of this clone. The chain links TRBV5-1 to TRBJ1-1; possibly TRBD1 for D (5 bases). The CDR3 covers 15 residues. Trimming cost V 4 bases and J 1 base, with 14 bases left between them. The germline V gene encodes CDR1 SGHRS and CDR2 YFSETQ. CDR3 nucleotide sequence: TGCGCCAGCAGCATGGGAGGGGTGGGGAACACTGAAGCTTTCTTT. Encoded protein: CASSMGGVGNTEAFF.

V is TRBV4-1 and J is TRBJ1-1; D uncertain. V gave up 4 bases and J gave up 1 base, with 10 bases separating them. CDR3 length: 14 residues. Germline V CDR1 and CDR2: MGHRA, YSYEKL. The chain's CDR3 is CASSPVGRNTEAFF. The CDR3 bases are TGCGCCAGCAGCCCGGTGGGCAGGAACACTGAAGCTTTCTTT.

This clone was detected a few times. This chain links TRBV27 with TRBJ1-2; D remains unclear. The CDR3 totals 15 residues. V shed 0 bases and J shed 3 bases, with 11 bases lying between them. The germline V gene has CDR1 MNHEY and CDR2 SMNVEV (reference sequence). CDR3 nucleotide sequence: TGTGCCAGCAGTTTATCGGGAGGGATTCACTATGGCTACACCTTC. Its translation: CASSLSGGIHYGYTF.

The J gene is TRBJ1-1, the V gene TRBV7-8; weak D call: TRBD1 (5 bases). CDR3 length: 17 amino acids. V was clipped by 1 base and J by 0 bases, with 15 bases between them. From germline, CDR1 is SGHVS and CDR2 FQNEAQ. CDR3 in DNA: TGTGCCAGCAGCTTAGATCTTGGACGGGACTTGAACACTGAAGCTTTCTTT. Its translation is CASSLDLGRDLNTEAFF.

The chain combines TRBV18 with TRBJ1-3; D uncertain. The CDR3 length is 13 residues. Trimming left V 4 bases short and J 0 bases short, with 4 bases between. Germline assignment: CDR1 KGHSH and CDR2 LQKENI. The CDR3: CASSLFSGNTIYF. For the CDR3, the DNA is TGTGCCAGCTCACTATTCTCTGGAAACACCATATATTTT.